The present entry profiles one T cell receptor (beta chain) with its context. Its antigen remains unknown. The CDR3 covers 14 residues. Germline values: CDR1 SGHTA, CDR2 FQGNSA. The V gene lost 6 bases and the J gene lost 4 bases, with 13 bases spanning the gap. As to time point: baseline, week 1 (first vaccination visit). Noted treatment: pre-vaccination baseline after standard-of-care therapy. The method was immunoSEQ multiplex PCR; TCRdb's version includes in-frame clones alone and lacks a portion of them. The profile shows approximately 92,000 clones, 80% of them singletons. This sample was included in a study of a mutant IDH1 vaccine in newly diagnosed glioma. Study in general: Previous care, which was radiotherapy, temozolomide, or both, most often involved both. Overall study results and limits: Pseudoprogression appeared unlinked to shifts in leading peripheral T cell clonotypes.

Material: PBMCs, obtained from a glioma patient treated with radiotherapy, temozolomide or both. The TCR sequence derives from a man aged 40-50 years with glioma. The chain joins TRBV7-2 to TRBJ2-1; D remains ambiguous. The CDR3 DNA sequence: TGTGCCAGCAGTTTAAGTACAGTTTACAATGAGCAGTTCTTC. Translation: CASSLSTVYNEQFF.